This passage covers 7 T cell receptor beta chains from one sample sequenced in a study of response to subunit inactivated influenza vaccine. TCRdb processed the RT-PCR reads anew with MiXCR; each CDR3 protein has one entry. In the table there are roughly 630,000 distinct CDR3 sequences, 14% of which are singletons. The sequencing used PBMCs from blood, collected about 14 days before vaccination. The receptors stem from a man over 45 who received an inactivated influenza vaccine.

This clonotype was observed a handful of times. V is TRBV12-3 or TRBV12-4 and J is TRBJ1-5; D may be TRBD1 (6 bases). This CDR3 contains 17 residues. The V end lost 5 bases, the J end lost 1 base, and 18 bases lay between the germline ends. The CDR3 DNA reads as TGTGCCAGCAGTATACCCGGGGGGCGCGGGAGCAATCAGCCCCAGCATTTT. Translating gives CASSIPGGRGSNQPQHF.

V usage is TRBV24-1 and J usage is TRBJ2-1; 14 bases fit TRBD2. CDR3 size: 18 residues. Per germline, CDR1 KGHDR and CDR2 SFDVKD. J gave up 10 bases and V 0 bases, and 10 bases lay outside the gene matches. The CDR3 sequence is CATSDLIPGLAGVNEQFF. The CDR3 DNA sequence: TGTGCCACCAGTGATTTGATCCCGGGACTAGCGGGAGTTAACGAGCAGTTCTTC.

The sample holds a few counts of this clonotype. This chain joins TRBV5-5 and TRBJ2-1; 13 bases match TRBD2. Germline V gene data show CDR1 as SGHKS and CDR2 as YYEKEE (reference sequence). The CDR3 sequence is 15 residues long. Trimming cost V 9 bases and J 9 bases; bases outside gene matches: 12. The CDR3 here is CATRSGLAGVPEQFF. In nucleotides, the CDR3 is TGTGCCACCCGAAGCGGACTAGCGGGAGTCCCTGAGCAGTTCTTC.

The rearrangement joins TRBV20-1 to TRBJ2-3; 12 positions agree with TRBD2. Germline assignment: CDR1 DFQATT and CDR2 SNEGSKA (reference sequence). Trimming cost V 0 bases and J 5 bases; bases outside gene matches: 3. The CDR3 loop spans 15 amino acids. Here the CDR3 DNA reads TGCAGTGCTAGAGAACCTAGCGGGGGGGTAGATACGCAGTATTTT. This encodes CSAREPSGGVDTQYF.

A few counts support this clonotype. V and J are TRBV12-3 or TRBV12-4 and TRBJ2-7, with D perhaps being TRBD1 or TRBD2 (6 bases each). V dropped 0 bases and J dropped 5 bases, with 17 bases sitting between them. The CDR3 has 16 residues. This CDR3 reads CASSLAPGAGTDEQYF. CDR3 nucleotides: TGTGCCAGCAGTTTAGCGCCGGGGGCGGGAACCGACGAGCAGTACTTC.

On this clonotype itself: The DNA is omitted, as the CDR3 cannot be located on it reliably, and the CDR3 follows TCRdb's listing. V is TRBV7-8 and J is TRBJ2-4; the D call TRBD1 from the table was never checked on the DNA. The CDR3 sequence runs 12 residues, both termini included. CDR1 and CDR2 (germline): SGHVS, FQNEAQ. CDR3 protein: CASSLVGAGTHF.

This clonotype turned up a few times. The chain uses TRBV6-2 or TRBV6-3 and TRBJ1-2; 10 bases are shared with TRBD1. Germline V gene sequence: CDR1 MNHEY, CDR2 SVGEGT. The ends lost 5 bases at V and 4 bases at J; junction bases unmatched: 4. The CDR3 is 14 residues long. The CDR3 reads CASSRGQGSYGYTF. The CDR3 region has the DNA TGTGCCAGCAGTCGGGGACAGGGGAGCTATGGCTACACCTTC.